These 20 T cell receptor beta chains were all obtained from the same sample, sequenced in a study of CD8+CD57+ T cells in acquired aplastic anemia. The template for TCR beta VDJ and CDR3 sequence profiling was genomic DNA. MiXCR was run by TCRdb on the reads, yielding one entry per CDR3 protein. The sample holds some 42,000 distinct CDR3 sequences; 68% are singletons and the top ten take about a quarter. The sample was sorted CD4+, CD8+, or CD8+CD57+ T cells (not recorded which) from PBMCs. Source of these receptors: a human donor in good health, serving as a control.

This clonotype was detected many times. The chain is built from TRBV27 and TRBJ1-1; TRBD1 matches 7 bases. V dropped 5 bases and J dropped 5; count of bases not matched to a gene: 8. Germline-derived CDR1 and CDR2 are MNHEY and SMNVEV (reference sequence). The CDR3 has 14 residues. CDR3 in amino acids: CASSLNRGVTEAFF. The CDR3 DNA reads TGTGCCAGCAGTCTTAACAGGGGTGTGACTGAAGCTTTCTTT.

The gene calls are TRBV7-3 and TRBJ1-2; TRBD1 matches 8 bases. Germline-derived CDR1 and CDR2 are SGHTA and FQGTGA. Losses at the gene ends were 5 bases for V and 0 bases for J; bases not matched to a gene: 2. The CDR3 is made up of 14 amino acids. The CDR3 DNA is TGTGCCAGCAGCCCAGGGGGCGCTAACTATGGCTACACCTTC. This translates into CASSPGGANYGYTF.

The CDR3 sequence is CSAESPGQGSGYTF. CDR3 DNA: TGCAGTGCTGAATCACCGGGACAGGGGAGCGGCTACACCTTC. The chain has TRBV29-1 and TRBJ1-2, with 10 nucleotides matching TRBD1. CDR1 and CDR2 (germline): SQVTM, ANQGSEA. This CDR3 contains 14 residues.

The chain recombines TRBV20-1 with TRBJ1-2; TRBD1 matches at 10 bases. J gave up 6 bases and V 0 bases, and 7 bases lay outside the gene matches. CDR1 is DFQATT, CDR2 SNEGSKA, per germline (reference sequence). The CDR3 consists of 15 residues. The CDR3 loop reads CSARDHGQGGNGYTF. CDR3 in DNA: TGCAGTGCTAGAGATCACGGACAGGGGGGGAATGGCTACACCTTC.

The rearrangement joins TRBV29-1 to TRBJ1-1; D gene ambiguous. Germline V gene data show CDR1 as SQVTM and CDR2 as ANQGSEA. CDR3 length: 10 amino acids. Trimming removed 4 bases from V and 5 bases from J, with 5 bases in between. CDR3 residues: CSVAGTEAFF. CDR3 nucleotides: TGCAGCGTTGCCGGTACTGAAGCTTTCTTT.

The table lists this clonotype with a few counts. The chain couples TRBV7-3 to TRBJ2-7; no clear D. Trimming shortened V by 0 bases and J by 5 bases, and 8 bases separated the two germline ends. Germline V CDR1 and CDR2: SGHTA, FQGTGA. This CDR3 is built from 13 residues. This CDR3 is CASSLTGGHEQYF. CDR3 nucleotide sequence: TGTGCCAGCAGCTTAACAGGTGGTCACGAGCAGTACTTC.

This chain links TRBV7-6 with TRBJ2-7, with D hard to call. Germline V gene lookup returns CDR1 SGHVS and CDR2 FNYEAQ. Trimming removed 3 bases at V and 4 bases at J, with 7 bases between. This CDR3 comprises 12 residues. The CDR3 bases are TGTGCCAGCAGCTTCCGCGAATACGAGCAGTACTTC. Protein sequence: CASSFREYEQYF.

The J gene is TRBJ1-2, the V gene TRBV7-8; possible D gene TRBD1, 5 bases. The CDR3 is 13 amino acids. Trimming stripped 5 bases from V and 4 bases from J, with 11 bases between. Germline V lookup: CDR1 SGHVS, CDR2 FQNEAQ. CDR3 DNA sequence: TGTGCCAGCAGCCCCCAGGGATCCTATGGCTACACCTTC. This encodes CASSPQGSYGYTF. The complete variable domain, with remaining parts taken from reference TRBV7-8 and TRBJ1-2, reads GAGVSQSPRYKVAKRGQDVALRCDPISGHVSLFWYQQALGQGPEFLTYFQNEAQLDKSGLPSDRFFAERPEGSVSTLKIQRTQQEDSAVYLCASSPQGSYGYTFGSGTRLTVV.

DNA of the CDR3: TGTGCCATCAGTGATTCGGTGCGCGGTAGCAATCAGCCCCAGCATTTT. Amino acid sequence: CAISDSVRGSNQPQHF. The chain is built from TRBV10-3 and TRBJ1-5, with D hard to call. The CDR3 contains 16 residues. V lost 3 bases and J lost 0, with 12 bases in between. Germline V gene data show CDR1 as ENHRY and CDR2 as SYGVKD.

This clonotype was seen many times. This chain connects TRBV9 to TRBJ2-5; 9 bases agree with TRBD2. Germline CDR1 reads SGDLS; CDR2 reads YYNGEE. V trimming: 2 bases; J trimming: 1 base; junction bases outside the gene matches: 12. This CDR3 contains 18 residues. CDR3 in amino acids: CASSVPSKGSGSQETQYF. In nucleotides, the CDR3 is TGTGCCAGCAGCGTTCCCTCGAAGGGTAGCGGGAGCCAAGAGACCCAGTACTTC. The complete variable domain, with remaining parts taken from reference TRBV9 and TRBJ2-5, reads DSGVTQTPKHLITATGQRVTLRCSPRSGDLSVYWYQQSLDQGLQFLIQYYNGEERAKGNILERFSAQQFPDLHSELNLSSLELGDSALYFCASSVPSKGSGSQETQYFGPGTRLLVL.

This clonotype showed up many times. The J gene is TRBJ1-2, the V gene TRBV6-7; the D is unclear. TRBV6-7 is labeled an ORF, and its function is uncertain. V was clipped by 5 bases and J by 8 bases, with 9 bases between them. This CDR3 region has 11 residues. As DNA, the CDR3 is TGTGCCAGCAGTCCGCCTTGGGGCTACACCTTC. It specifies CASSPPWGYTF.

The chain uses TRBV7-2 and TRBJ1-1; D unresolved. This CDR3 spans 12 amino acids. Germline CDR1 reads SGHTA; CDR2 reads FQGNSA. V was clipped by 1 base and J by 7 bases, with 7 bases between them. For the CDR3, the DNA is TGTGCCAGCAGCTTAGACGGCTTTGAAGCTTTCTTT. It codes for CASSLDGFEAFF.

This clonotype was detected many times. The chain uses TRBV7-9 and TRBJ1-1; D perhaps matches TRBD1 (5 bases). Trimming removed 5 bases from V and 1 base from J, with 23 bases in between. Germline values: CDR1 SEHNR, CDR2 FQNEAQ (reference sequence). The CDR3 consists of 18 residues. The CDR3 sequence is CASSPPNDLQVGNTEAFF. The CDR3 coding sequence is TGTGCCAGCAGCCCGCCCAATGACTTACAGGTAGGGAACACTGAAGCTTTCTTT.

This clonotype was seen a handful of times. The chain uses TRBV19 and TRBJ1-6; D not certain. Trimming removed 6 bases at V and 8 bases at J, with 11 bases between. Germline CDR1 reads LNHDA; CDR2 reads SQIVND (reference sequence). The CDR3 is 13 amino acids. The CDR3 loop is CASRRRVHSPLHF. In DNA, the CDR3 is TGTGCCAGTAGAAGGAGGGTCCATTCACCCCTCCACTTT.

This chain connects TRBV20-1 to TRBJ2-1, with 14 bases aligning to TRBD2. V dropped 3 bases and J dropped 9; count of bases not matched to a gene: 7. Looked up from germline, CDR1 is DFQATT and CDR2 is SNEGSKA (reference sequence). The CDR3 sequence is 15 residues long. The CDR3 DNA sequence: TGCAGTGCTAGTTTAGAGGGACTAGCGGGAGTTGAGCAGTTCTTC. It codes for CSASLEGLAGVEQFF.

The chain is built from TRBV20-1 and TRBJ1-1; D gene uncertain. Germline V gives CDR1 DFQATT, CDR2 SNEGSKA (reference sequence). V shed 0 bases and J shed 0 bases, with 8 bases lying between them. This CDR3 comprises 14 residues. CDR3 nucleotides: TGCAGTGCTAGAGAGTTAAGGATGAACACTGAAGCTTTCTTT. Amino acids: CSARELRMNTEAFF.

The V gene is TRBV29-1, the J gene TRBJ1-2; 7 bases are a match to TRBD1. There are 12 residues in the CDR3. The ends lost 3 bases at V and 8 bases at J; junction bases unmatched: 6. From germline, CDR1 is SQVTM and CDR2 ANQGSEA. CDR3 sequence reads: CSVDDRGRGYTF. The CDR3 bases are TGCAGCGTTGATGATAGGGGGCGGGGCTACACCTTC.

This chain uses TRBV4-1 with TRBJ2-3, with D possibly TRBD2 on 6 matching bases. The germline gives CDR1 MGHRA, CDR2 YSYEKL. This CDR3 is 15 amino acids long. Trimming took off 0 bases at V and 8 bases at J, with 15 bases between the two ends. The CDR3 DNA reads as TGCGCCAGCAGCCAAGATTCAGCGGGCCGGGCTACGCAGTATTTT. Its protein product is CASSQDSAGRATQYF.

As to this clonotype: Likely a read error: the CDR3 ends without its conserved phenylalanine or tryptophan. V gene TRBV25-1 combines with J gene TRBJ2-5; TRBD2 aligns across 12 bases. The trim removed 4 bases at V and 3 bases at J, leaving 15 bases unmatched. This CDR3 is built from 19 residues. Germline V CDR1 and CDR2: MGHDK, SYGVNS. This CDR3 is CASSGYGSASSGGEETQYL. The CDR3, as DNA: TGTGCCAGCAGTGGATATGGGTCCGCCTCTAGCGGGGGGGAAGAGACCCAGTACCTC.

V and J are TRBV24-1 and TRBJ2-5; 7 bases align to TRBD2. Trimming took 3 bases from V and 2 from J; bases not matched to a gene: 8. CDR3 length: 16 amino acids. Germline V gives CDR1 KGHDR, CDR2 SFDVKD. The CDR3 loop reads CATSDARGGYQETQYF. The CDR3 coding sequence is TGTGCCACCAGTGATGCCCGCGGGGGTTATCAAGAGACCCAGTACTTC.